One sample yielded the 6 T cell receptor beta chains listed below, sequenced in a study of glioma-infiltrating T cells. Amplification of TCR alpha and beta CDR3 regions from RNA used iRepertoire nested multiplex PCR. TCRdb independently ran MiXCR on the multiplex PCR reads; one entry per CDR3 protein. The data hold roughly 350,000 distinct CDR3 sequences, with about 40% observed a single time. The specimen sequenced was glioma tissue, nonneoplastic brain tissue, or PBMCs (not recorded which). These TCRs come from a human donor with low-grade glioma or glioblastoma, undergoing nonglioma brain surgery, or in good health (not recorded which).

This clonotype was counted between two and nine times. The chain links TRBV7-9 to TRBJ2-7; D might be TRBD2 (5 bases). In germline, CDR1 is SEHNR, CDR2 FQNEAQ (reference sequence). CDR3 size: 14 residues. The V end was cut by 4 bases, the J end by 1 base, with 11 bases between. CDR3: CASSSYLASYEQYF. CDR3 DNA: TGTGCCAGCAGCTCATATCTAGCTTCCTACGAGCAGTACTTC.

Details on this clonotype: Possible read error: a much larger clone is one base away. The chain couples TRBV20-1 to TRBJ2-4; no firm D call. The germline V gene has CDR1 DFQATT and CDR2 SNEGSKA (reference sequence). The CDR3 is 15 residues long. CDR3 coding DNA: TGCAGTGCCAACCTTGTCCTGATAGCCAAAAAGATTCAGTACTTC. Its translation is CSANLVLIAKKIQYF.

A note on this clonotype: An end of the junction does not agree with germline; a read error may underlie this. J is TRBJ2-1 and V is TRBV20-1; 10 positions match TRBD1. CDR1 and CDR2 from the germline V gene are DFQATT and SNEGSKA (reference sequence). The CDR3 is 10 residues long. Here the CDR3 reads CSAAGTGVVF. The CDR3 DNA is TGCAGTGCTGCCGGGACAGGGGTGGTCTTC.

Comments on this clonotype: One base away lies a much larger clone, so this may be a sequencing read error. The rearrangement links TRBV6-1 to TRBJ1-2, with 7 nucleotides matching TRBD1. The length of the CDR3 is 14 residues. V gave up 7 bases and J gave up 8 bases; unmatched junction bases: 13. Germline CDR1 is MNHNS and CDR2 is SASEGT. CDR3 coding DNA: TGTGCCAGCAACCCCCCAGGGACAGAGGGAGGCTACACCTTC. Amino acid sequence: CASNPPGTEGGYTF.

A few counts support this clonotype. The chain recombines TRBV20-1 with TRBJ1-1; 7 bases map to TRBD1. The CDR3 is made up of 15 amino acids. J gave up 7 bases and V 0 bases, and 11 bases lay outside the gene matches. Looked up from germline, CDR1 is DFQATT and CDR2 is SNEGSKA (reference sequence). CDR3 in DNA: TGCAGTGCTAGAGATCCGAGGACAGGACCCTTTGAAGCTTTCTTT. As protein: CSARDPRTGPFEAFF.

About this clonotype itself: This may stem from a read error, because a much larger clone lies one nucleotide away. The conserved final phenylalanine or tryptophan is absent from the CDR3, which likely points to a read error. DNA for the CDR3: TGTGCCAGTAGTCCCGACAGGCGAAGCTATGGCTACACCTCC. Translation gives CASSPDRRSYGYTS. V gene TRBV27 combines with J gene TRBJ1-2, with D perhaps matching TRBD1 (6 bases). CDR3 length: 14 amino acids. V was pared by 9 bases and J by 4 bases, with 18 bases between. CDR1 and CDR2 (germline): MNHEY, SMNVEV (reference sequence).